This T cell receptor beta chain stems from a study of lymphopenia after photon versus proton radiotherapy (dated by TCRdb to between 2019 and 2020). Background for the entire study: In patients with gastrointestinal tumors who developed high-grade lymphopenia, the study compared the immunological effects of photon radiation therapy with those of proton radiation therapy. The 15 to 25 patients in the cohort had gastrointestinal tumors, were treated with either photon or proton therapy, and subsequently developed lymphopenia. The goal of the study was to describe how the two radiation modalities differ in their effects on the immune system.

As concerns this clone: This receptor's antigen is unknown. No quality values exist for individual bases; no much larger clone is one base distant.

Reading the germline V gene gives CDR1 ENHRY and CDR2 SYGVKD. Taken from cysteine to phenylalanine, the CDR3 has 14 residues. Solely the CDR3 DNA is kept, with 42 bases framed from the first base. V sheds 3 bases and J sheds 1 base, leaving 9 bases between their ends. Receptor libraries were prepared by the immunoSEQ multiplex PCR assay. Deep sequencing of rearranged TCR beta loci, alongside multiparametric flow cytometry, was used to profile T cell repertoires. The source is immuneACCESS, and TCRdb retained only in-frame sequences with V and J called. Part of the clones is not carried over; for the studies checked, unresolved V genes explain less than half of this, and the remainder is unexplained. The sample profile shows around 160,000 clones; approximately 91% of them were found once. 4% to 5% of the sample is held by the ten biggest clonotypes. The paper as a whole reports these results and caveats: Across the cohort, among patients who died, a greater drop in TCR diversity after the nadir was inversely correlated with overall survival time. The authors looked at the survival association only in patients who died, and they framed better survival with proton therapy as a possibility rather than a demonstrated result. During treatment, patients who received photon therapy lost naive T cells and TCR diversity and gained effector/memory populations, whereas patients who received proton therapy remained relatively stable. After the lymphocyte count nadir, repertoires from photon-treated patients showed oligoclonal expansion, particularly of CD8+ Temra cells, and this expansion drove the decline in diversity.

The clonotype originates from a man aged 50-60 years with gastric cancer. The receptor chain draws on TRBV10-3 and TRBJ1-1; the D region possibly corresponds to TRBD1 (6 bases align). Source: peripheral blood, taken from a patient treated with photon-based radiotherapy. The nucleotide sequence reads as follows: TGTGCCATCAGTGAAGGACAGTGGAACACTGAAGCTTTCTTT. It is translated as CAISEGQWNTEAFF.